This entry lists 24 T cell receptor beta chains sequenced from one sample in a study of T cell changes during pregnancy in multiple sclerosis (dated by TCRdb to the late 2010s). Library method: the immunoSEQ multiplex PCR assay. TCRdb took over this immuneACCESS table, retaining in-frame rearrangements with V and J assigned. Such tables are incomplete; in checked studies, under half of the missing clones stem from an unresolved V gene, and the remainder is unexplained. The sample records approximately 100,000 clones, over 85% of which are singletons. Together, the top ten hold roughly 4% of the sample. The source was peripheral blood, collected in the first trimester of pregnancy. These TCRs come from a female donor with multiple sclerosis, enrolled in a pregnancy study.

The gene calls are TRBV6-1 and TRBJ2-7, with D unclear. There are 13 residues in the CDR3. V was pared by 1 base and J by 4 bases, with 8 bases between. Germline CDR1 is MNHNS and CDR2 is SASEGT. The DNA of the CDR3 is TGTGCCAGCAGTGAAGTGCAGGATTACGAGCAGTACTTC. As protein: CASSEVQDYEQYF.

The chain joins TRBV9 to TRBJ1-6; D perhaps matches TRBD1 (5 bases). The CDR3 consists of 14 residues. V was clipped by 0 bases and J by 7 bases, with 8 bases between them. The germline V gene encodes CDR1 SGDLS and CDR2 YYNGEE. CDR3 sequence (DNA): TGTGCCAGCAGCGTAGAACAGGAAAATTCACCCCTCCACTTT. Residues: CASSVEQENSPLHF. Full variable domain (rest looked up from reference TRBV9 and TRBJ1-6): DSGVTQTPKHLITATGQRVTLRCSPRSGDLSVYWYQQSLDQGLQFLIQYYNGEERAKGNILERFSAQQFPDLHSELNLSSLELGDSALYFCASSVEQENSPLHFGNGTRLTVT.

The chain uses TRBV5-1 and TRBJ1-6, with TRBD1 matching 12 bases. The V segment lost 4 bases and the J segment 6 bases; nucleotides outside the gene matches: 11. The CDR3 contains 18 residues. In germline, CDR1 is SGHRS, CDR2 YFSETQ. This CDR3 reads CASSRGTGGLPFNSPLHF. For the CDR3, the DNA is TGCGCCAGCAGCCGGGGGACAGGGGGCTTACCTTTTAATTCACCCCTCCACTTT.

The genes are TRBV6-6 and TRBJ1-5; perhaps TRBD1 as D (5 bases). Germline loops: CDR1 MNHNY, CDR2 SVGAGI (reference sequence). Trimming removed 0 bases from V and 4 bases from J, with 10 bases in between. The CDR3 is 15 amino acids. CDR3 DNA: TGTGCCAGCAGTTACTCTCAGGGAAATAATCAGCCCCAGCATTTT. It encodes CASSYSQGNNQPQHF.

This chain links TRBV7-3 with TRBJ2-1; 8 nucleotides align to TRBD2. Germline V lookup: CDR1 SGHTA, CDR2 FQGTGA. The CDR3 has 17 amino acids. J gave up 5 bases and V 5 bases, and 14 bases lay outside the gene matches. Written as DNA, the CDR3 is TGTGCCAGCAGCCGAGCGCCGCGGCTAGCGGGCGACAATGAGCAGTTCTTC. This gives the protein CASSRAPRLAGDNEQFF.

The rearrangement links TRBV2 to TRBJ1-1; no reliable D call. The CDR3 extends over 12 amino acids. Per the germline V gene, CDR1 is SNHLY and CDR2 is FYNNEI. V was trimmed by 4 bases and J by 10 bases, leaving 13 bases between them. The CDR3 coding sequence is TGTGCCAGCAGTGGTACAGCGGTAGGAGCTTTCTTT. Translation gives CASSGTAVGAFF.

The rearrangement joins TRBV5-1 to TRBJ2-2; 13 nucleotides agree with TRBD2. J was trimmed by 0 bases and V by 6 bases; bases with no gene match: 5. The CDR3 contains 17 residues. Germline loops: CDR1 SGHRS, CDR2 YFSETQ. CDR3 DNA: TGCGCCAGCATCAAGGGACTAGCGGGGTCGAACACCGGGGAGCTGTTTTTT. Protein sequence: CASIKGLAGSNTGELFF.

The chain couples TRBV7-3 to TRBJ2-2; 7 bases line up with TRBD2. The CDR3 extends over 17 amino acids. The trim removed 1 base at V and 1 base at J, leaving 6 bases unmatched. The germline gives CDR1 SGHTA, CDR2 FQGTGA. In nucleotides, the CDR3 is TGTGCCAGCAGCTTAATGCACCGCGGGGGGAACACCGGGGAGCTGTTTTTT. Its protein is CASSLMHRGGNTGELFF. The complete variable domain, with remaining parts taken from reference TRBV7-3 and TRBJ2-2, reads GAGVSQTPSNKVTEKGKYVELRCDPISGHTALYWYRQSLGQGPEFLIYFQGTGAADDSGLPNDRFFAVRPEGSVSTLKIQRTERGDSAVYLCASSLMHRGGNTGELFFGEGSRLTVL.

The chain uses TRBV4-1 and TRBJ2-1; 8 nucleotides match TRBD2. The length of the CDR3 is 19 residues. J gave up 1 base and V 0 bases, and 11 bases lay outside the gene matches. CDR1 is MGHRA and CDR2 is YSYEKL in the germline V gene. The CDR3 DNA sequence: TGCGCCAGCAGCCAAGATACGGACGGGGGGGCTTTTTCCTACAATGAGCAGTTCTTC. Amino acid sequence: CASSQDTDGGAFSYNEQFF.

This sequence joins TRBV9 and TRBJ1-2; possible D gene TRBD1, 5 bases. CDR3 length equals 18 residues. Germline V gives CDR1 SGDLS, CDR2 YYNGEE. Deletions cut 0 bases from V and 2 bases from J, with 20 bases between. CDR3 sequence: CASSVGRQGGGSNYGYTF. CDR3 DNA: TGTGCCAGCAGCGTAGGCAGGCAGGGCGGCGGATCCAACTATGGCTACACCTTC.

This chain uses TRBV5-1 with TRBJ2-1, with D possibly being TRBD2 (7 bases). The CDR3 is 16 amino acids. Germline loops: CDR1 SGHRS, CDR2 YFSETQ. V was clipped by 2 bases and J by 8 bases, with 20 bases between them. The CDR3 bases are TGCGCCAGCAGCTTCGGGGAAGGGGGGGGGCGCGATGAGCAGTTCTTC. Residues: CASSFGEGGGRDEQFF. Supplemented by reference TRBV5-1 and TRBJ2-1, the full variable domain reads KAGVTQTPRYLIKTRGQQVTLSCSPISGHRSVSWYQQTPGQGLQFLFEYFSETQRNKGNFPGRFSGRQFSNSRSEMNVSTLELGDSALYLCASSFGEGGGRDEQFFGPGTRLTVL.

The chain joins TRBV6-6 to TRBJ2-3, with TRBD2 identical over 9 bases. This CDR3 has 13 amino acids. Germline CDR1 MNHNY, CDR2 SVGAGI (reference sequence). The ends lost 2 bases at V and 8 bases at J; junction bases unmatched: 2. CDR3 sequence reads: CASSYRGGATQYF. The CDR3 DNA sequence: TGTGCCAGCAGTTACCGCGGGGGGGCTACGCAGTATTTT.

This chain uses TRBV29-1 with TRBJ1-2; D call uncertain. Germline values: CDR1 SQVTM, CDR2 ANQGSEA. The CDR3 extends over 10 amino acids. Trimming stripped 5 bases from V and 1 base from J, with 2 bases between. The chain's CDR3 is CSVHNYGYTF. DNA of the CDR3: TGCAGCGTTCATAACTATGGCTACACCTTC.

The chain combines TRBV11-2 with TRBJ2-1, with TRBD2 matching 9 bases. Germline lookup yields CDR1 SGHAT and CDR2 FQNNGV. J lost 14 bases, V lost 5 bases, and 7 bases had no gene match. The CDR3 totals 12 residues. The CDR3 DNA sequence: TGTGCCAGCAGCGTAGCGGGGGAAGAGGAGTTCTTC. This gives the protein CASSVAGEEEFF. Full variable domain (rest looked up from reference TRBV11-2 and TRBJ2-1): EAGVAQSPRYKIIEKRQSVAFWCNPISGHATLYWYQQILGQGPKLLIQFQNNGVVDDSQLPKDRFSAERLKGVDSTLKIQPAKLEDSAVYLCASSVAGEEEFFGPGTRLTVL.

This clone appeared once. The V and J genes are TRBV7-8 and TRBJ2-5; the match to TRBD1 covers 9 bases. The germline V gene encodes CDR1 SGHVS and CDR2 FQNEAQ. Unmatched junction bases numbered 8, after V lost 6 bases and J lost 9 bases. The CDR3 runs to 13 residues. The CDR3 nucleotides read TGTGCCAGCAGTTCTGCTACAGGGGGCTCCCAGTACTTC. Amino acid sequence: CASSSATGGSQYF.

For this clone: This likely comes from a read error, as the CDR3 has no conserved phenylalanine or tryptophan at its end. The DNA is omitted, as the CDR3 cannot be located on it reliably, and the CDR3 follows TCRdb's listing. The genes are TRBV11-2 and TRBJ1-1; the table's D call, TRBD1, was not checked against the DNA. Germline loops: CDR1 SGHAT, CDR2 FQNNGV. The CDR3 length is 12 residues, termini included. CDR3: CASSLGSLIDQI.

V usage is TRBV19 and J usage is TRBJ1-3; D is unresolved. The V and J ends lost 6 bases and 0 bases respectively, with 21 bases between them. Germline lookup yields CDR1 LNHDA and CDR2 SQIVND (reference sequence). This CDR3 is built from 18 residues. The CDR3 sequence: CASRSHGAGLLSGNTIYF. In nucleotides, the CDR3 is TGTGCCAGTAGATCTCATGGTGCGGGCCTCCTCTCTGGAAACACCATATATTTT.

The chain joins TRBV30 to TRBJ1-1; unclear D gene. The V end lost 4 bases, the J end lost 7 bases, and 7 bases lay between the germline ends. CDR3 length equals 10 residues. CDR1 is GTSNPN and CDR2 is SVGIG in the germline V gene (reference sequence). DNA for the CDR3: TGTGCCTGGATCGGTGGTGAAGCTTTCTTT. This sequence encodes CAWIGGEAFF.

V usage is TRBV2 and J usage is TRBJ2-5; no definite D call. V dropped 6 bases and J dropped 3 bases, with 11 bases sitting between them. The CDR3 covers 13 residues. Germline assignment: CDR1 SNHLY and CDR2 FYNNEI. CDR3 bases: TGTGCCAGCAGCGCCGGAACTAAAGAGACCCAGTACTTC. It yields the protein CASSAGTKETQYF. Based on the CDR3 plus reference TRBV2 and TRBJ2-5, the full variable domain is EPEVTQTPSHQVTQMGQEVILRCVPISNHLYFYWYRQILGQKVEFLVSFYNNEISEKSEIFDDQFSVERPDGSNFTLKIRSTKLEDSAMYFCASSAGTKETQYFGPGTRLLVL.

This chain connects TRBV7-9 to TRBJ1-3; perhaps TRBD1 as D (6 bases). Trimming stripped 4 bases from V and 5 bases from J, with 9 bases between. The CDR3 loop spans 13 amino acids. Germline V CDR1 and CDR2: SEHNR, FQNEAQ (reference sequence). CDR3 sequence: CASSSRDRNTIYF. As DNA, the CDR3 is TGTGCCAGCAGCTCGAGGGACAGAAACACCATATATTTT.

The V gene is TRBV19, the J gene TRBJ1-1, with D unresolved. Germline CDR1 reads LNHDA; CDR2 reads SQIVND (reference sequence). CDR3 length equals 13 residues. Between the trimmed V and J ends, which lost 5 bases and 5 bases, there was a span of 12 bases. CDR3 in DNA: TGTGCCAGTAGTCCGGGTCTGAGGACTGAAGCTTTCTTT. Translating gives CASSPGLRTEAFF.

This clone was recorded only once. The chain combines TRBV6-5 with TRBJ2-7; 10 bases are shared with TRBD1. The germline V gene has CDR1 MNHEY and CDR2 SVGAGI. The V gene end was trimmed by 2 bases and the J gene end by 3 bases; junction bases not matched to a gene: 1. This CDR3 has 14 amino acids. Written as DNA, the CDR3 is TGTGCCAGCAGTTACGACAGGGGGCTCTACGAGCAGTACTTC. This sequence encodes CASSYDRGLYEQYF.

The chain couples TRBV28 to TRBJ1-1; the D gene is possibly TRBD1 (6 bases). This CDR3 has 15 amino acids. Germline CDR1 MDHEN, CDR2 SYDVKM. Trimming left V 6 bases short and J 3 bases short, with 17 bases between. Here the CDR3 reads CASSSGQFADTEAFF. The CDR3 DNA follows: TGTGCCAGCAGCTCAGGACAGTTCGCCGACACTGAAGCTTTCTTT.

The chain combines TRBV13 with TRBJ1-3; D is possibly TRBD1 (6 bases). The germline gives CDR1 PRHDT, CDR2 FYEKMQ (reference sequence). Trimming took off 1 base at V and 0 bases at J, with 13 bases between the two ends. The CDR3 covers 17 residues. The DNA of the CDR3 is TGTGCCAGCAGCTTAGAAGGACAGACCGCCTCTGGAAACACCATATATTTT. Protein product: CASSLEGQTASGNTIYF.